This T cell receptor beta chain was identified in a study of blood T cell repertoires in COVID-19. As processed by the authors: Nucleated cell counts were estimated from reference gene primer amplification. Generated by immunoSEQ multiplex PCR, the TCRdb table keeps only in-frame clones and is missing some. The D gene and trimming were derived from the DNA, and the V and J assignments and clone size from that table. This table holds about 14,000 clones, roughly 89% found once. From germline, CDR1 is SGDLS and CDR2 YYNGEE. The CDR3 loop spans 13 amino acids. Trimming shortened V by 0 bases and J by 3 bases, and 3 bases separated the two germline ends.

The sequence was obtained from a man aged 45-65 years with active COVID-19. The rearrangement links TRBV9 to TRBJ2-2; D not certain. The sequenced material came from peripheral blood. The CDR3 DNA sequence: TGTGCCAGCAGCGTAGGAGACACCGGGGAGCTGTTTTTT. Amino acid sequence: CASSVGDTGELFF.